The 9 T cell receptor beta chains presented below share a single source sample, sequenced in a study of blood T cell repertoires in COVID-19. The data were produced by immunoSEQ multiplex PCR, yet TCRdb's version contains in-frame clones alone and is incomplete. The sample consists of 35,000 to 40,000 clones, around nine tenths of them appearing once. The specimen was peripheral blood. Receptors originate from a man aged 60-69 years with active COVID-19.

This clone appeared a single time. J is TRBJ1-4 and V is TRBV11-2; 7 bases line up with TRBD1. Trimming took 1 base from V and 0 from J; bases not matched to a gene: 2. Germline CDR1 reads SGHAT; CDR2 reads FQNNGV. The CDR3 totals 16 residues. The chain's CDR3 is CASSLGQGATNEKLFF. The CDR3 nucleotides are TGTGCCAGCAGCTTAGGACAGGGAGCAACTAATGAAAAACTGTTTTTT.

The CDR3 DNA sequence: TGTGCCAGCAATGTTGGGACAGGGAAGAACAATGAGCAGTTCTTC. This codes for CASNVGTGKNNEQFF. V usage is TRBV19 and J usage is TRBJ2-1, with 9 bases that match TRBD1. This CDR3 has 15 amino acids. J gave up 5 bases and V 9 bases, and 11 bases lay outside the gene matches. Germline V gives CDR1 LNHDA, CDR2 SQIVND (reference sequence). Full variable domain (missing parts from reference TRBV19 and TRBJ2-1): DGGITQSPKYLFRKEGQNVTLSCEQNLNHDAMYWYRQDPGQGLRLIYYSQIVNDFQKGDIAEGYSVSREKKESFPLTVTSAQKNPTAFYLCASNVGTGKNNEQFFGPGTRLTVL.

The CDR3 DNA sequence: TGTGCCAGCAGCTTGGCCGAGGGACTAGCCAAAAACATTCAGTACTTC. Its protein product is CASSLAEGLAKNIQYF. V gene TRBV5-6 combines with J gene TRBJ2-4; TRBD2 is a possible D gene (6 bases). The germline V and J ends were trimmed by 0 bases and 0 bases, with 10 bases remaining between them. The CDR3 is 16 residues long. CDR1 is SGHDT and CDR2 is YYEEEE in the germline V gene.

In its sample, this clone was seen a few times. This sample also contains other DNA sequences that code for the same CDR3. CDR3 loop: CASSRQTGGYGYTF. The CDR3, as DNA: TGTGCCAGCAGTCGCCAGACAGGGGGCTATGGCTACACCTTC. The chain is built from TRBV7-9 and TRBJ1-2; TRBD1 aligns across 9 bases. V lost 6 bases, J lost 4 bases, and 6 bases stayed unmatched. This CDR3 region has 14 residues. From germline, CDR1 is SEHNR and CDR2 FQNEAQ (reference sequence).

V is TRBV5-4 and J is TRBJ2-6; 8 bases align to TRBD1. CDR1 SGHNT and CDR2 YYREEE come from the germline V gene (reference sequence). The CDR3 is made up of 18 amino acids. V was clipped by 4 bases and J by 4 bases; unmatched bases: 13. In DNA form, the CDR3 reads TGTGCCAGCAGCAAAGGACAGGGTGGTAATTCCGGGGCCAACGTCCTGACTTTC. This codes for CASSKGQGGNSGANVLTF.

About this clone: The junction departs from the called germline gene at one end, perhaps through a read error. This chain connects TRBV11-2 to TRBJ1-6; D remains unclear. CDR3 length: 17 amino acids. Per the germline V gene, CDR1 is SGHAT and CDR2 is FQNNGV. The CDR3 DNA is TGTGCCAGCAGCGGGAGTGGGCTGGGCTCCTTTAATTCACCCCTCCACTTT. It codes for CASSGSGLGSFNSPLHF.

This clone was recorded a few times. The rearrangement joins TRBV6-6 to TRBJ1-5; 8 bases align to TRBD1. V lost 5 bases, J lost 2 bases, and 8 bases stayed unmatched. The germline gives CDR1 MNHNY, CDR2 SVGAGI (reference sequence). This CDR3 has 16 residues. DNA for the CDR3: TGTGCCAGCAGTCGACAGGGGATTAGTGGCAATCAGCCCCAGCATTTT. Its protein is CASSRQGISGNQPQHF.

This chain links TRBV5-1 with TRBJ2-1; 7 bases fit TRBD2. This CDR3 is 14 amino acids long. The germline V gene has CDR1 SGHRS and CDR2 YFSETQ. J was trimmed by 9 bases and V by 4 bases; bases with no gene match: 10. The CDR3 protein is CASSQGLVNGEQFF. The CDR3 bases are TGCGCCAGCAGCCAAGGACTAGTTAATGGTGAGCAGTTCTTC.

The chain links TRBV2 to TRBJ2-2, with TRBD1 as a possible D gene (5 bases). In germline, CDR1 is SNHLY, CDR2 FYNNEI. Deletions cut 8 bases from V and 3 bases from J, with 19 bases between. The CDR3 runs 16 residues. The CDR3 is CASGTDMVRDTGELFF. DNA for the CDR3: TGTGCCAGCGGCACGGATATGGTCAGGGACACCGGGGAGCTGTTTTTT.